This T cell receptor (beta chain) was profiled in a study of control samples from healthy donors and cancer patients. The V gene's germline CDR1 is SGHNT and CDR2 YYREEE (reference sequence). The V end lost 0 bases, the J end lost 6 bases, and 3 bases lay between the germline ends. The CDR3 has 12 residues. Libraries were prepared by immunoSEQ multiplex PCR; TCRdb keeps only in-frame clonotypes and omits some of them. This table has tens of thousands of clones, nearly 90% appearing once. Sequences were obtained from PBMCs. The chain carries TRBV5-4 and TRBJ2-2, with D unresolved. The TCR originated in a man in his sixties with colorectal cancer. The CDR3 DNA reads TGTGCCAGCAGCTTGGTCGCCGGGGAGCTGTTTTTT. It specifies CASSLVAGELFF.